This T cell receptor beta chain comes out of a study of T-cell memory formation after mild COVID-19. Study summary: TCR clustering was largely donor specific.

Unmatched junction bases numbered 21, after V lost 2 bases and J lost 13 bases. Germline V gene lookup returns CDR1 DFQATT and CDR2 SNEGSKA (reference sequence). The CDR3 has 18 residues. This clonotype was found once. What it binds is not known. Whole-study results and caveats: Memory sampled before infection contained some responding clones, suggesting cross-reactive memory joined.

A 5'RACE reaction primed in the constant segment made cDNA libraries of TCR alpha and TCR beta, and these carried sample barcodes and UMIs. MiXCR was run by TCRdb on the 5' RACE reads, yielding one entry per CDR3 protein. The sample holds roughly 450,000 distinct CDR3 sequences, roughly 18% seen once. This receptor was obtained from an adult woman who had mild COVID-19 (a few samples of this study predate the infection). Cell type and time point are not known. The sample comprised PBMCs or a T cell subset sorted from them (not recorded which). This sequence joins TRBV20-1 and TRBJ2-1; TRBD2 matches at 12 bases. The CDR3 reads CSARIRASGRADLRRQFF. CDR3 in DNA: TGCAGTGCTAGAATAAGGGCTAGCGGGAGGGCCGACCTCAGGCGACAGTTCTTC.